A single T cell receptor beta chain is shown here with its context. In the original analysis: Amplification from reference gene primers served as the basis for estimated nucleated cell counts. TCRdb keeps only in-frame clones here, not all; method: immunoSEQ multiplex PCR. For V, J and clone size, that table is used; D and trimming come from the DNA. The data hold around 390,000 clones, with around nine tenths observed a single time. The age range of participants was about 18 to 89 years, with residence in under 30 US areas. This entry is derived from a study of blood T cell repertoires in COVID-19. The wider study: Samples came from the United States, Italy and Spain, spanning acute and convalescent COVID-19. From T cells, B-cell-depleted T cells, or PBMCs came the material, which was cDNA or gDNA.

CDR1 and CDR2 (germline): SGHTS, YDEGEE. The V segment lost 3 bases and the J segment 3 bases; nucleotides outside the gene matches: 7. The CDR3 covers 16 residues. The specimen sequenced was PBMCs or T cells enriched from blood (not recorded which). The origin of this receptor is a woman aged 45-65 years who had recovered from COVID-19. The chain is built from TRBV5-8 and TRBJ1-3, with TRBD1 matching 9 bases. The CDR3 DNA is TGTGCCAGCAGCTCGATGAACAGGGGGCTTGGAAACACCATATATTTT. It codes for CASSSMNRGLGNTIYF.